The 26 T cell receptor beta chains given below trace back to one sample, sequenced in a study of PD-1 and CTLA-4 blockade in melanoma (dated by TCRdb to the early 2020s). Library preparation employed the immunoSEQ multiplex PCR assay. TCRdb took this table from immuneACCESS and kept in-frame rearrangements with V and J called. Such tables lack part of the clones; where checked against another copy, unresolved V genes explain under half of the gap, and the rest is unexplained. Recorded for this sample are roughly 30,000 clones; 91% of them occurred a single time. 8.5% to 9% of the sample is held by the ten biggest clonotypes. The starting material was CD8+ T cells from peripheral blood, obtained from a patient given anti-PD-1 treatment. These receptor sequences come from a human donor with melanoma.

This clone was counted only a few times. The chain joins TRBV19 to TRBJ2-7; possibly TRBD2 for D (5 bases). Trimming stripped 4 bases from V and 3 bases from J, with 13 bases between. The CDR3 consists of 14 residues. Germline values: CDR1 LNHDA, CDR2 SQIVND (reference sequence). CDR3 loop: CASSKEVSYYEQYF. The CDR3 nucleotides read TGTGCCAGTAGTAAGGAGGTCTCCTACTACGAGCAGTACTTC.

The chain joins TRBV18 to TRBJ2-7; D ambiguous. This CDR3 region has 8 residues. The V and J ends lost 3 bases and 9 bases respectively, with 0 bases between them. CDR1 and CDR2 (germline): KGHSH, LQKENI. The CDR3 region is CASSPQYF. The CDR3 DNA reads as TGTGCCAGCTCACCGCAGTACTTC.

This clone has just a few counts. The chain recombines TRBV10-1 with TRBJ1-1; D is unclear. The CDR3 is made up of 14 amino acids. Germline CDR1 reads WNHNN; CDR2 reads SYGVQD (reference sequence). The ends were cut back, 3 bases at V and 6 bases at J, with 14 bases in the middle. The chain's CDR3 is CASSESGYAPEAFF. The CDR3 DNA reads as TGCGCCAGCAGTGAATCGGGATACGCTCCTGAAGCTTTCTTT.

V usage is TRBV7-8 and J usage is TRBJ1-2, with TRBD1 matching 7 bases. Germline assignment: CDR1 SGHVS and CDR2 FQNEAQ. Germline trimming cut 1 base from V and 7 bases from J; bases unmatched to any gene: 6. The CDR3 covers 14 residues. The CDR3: CASSLVGGAGGYTF. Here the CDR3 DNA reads TGTGCCAGCAGCTTAGTAGGGGGCGCAGGTGGCTACACCTTC.

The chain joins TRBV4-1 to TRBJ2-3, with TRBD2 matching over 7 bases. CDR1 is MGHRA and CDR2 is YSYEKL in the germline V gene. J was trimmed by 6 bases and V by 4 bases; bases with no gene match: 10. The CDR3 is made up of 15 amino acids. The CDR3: CASSREGGAGDTQYF. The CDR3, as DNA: TGCGCCAGCAGCCGGGAGGGAGGGGCCGGCGATACGCAGTATTTT.

This CDR3 is CSADSYNEQFF. CDR3 bases: TGCAGCGCAGACAGTTACAATGAGCAGTTCTTC. The chain joins TRBV29-1 to TRBJ2-1, with D perhaps TRBD1 (5 bases). From germline, CDR1 is SQVTM and CDR2 ANQGSEA. Trimming took off 7 bases at V and 4 bases at J, with 8 bases between the two ends. The CDR3 consists of 11 residues.

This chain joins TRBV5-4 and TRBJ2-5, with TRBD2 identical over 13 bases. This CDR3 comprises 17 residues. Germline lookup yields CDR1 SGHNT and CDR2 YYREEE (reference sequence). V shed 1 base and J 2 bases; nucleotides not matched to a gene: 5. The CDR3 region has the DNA TGTGCCAGCAGCTTGAAGGTGGGACTAGCGGGACAAGAGACCCAGTACTTC. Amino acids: CASSLKVGLAGQETQYF.

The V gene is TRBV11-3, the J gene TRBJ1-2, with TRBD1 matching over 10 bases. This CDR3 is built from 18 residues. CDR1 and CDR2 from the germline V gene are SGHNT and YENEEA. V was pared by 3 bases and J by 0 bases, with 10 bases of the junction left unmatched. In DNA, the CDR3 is TGTGCCAGCAGCTTTTCGGACAGGGGGGAAATGGCTAACTATGGCTACACCTTC. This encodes CASSFSDRGEMANYGYTF.

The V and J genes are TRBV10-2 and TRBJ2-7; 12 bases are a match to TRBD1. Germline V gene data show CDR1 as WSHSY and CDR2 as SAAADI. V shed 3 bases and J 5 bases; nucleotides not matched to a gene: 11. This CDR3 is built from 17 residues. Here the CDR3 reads CASSELPLGQGANEQYF. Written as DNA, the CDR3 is TGCGCCAGCAGTGAACTCCCCCTGGGACAGGGGGCCAACGAGCAGTACTTC.

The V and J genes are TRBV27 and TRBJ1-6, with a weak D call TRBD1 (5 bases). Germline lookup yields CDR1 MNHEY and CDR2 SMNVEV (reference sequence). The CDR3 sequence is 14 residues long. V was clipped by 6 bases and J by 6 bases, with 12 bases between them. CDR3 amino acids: CASSRGGGNSPLHF. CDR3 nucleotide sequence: TGTGCCAGCAGCCGGGGGGGTGGTAATTCACCCCTCCACTTT.

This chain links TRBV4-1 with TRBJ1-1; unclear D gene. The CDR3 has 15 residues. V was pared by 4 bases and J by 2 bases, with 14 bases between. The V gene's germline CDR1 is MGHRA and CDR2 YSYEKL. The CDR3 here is CASSRDPLSNTEAFF. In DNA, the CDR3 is TGCGCCAGCAGCCGAGACCCTCTTTCTAACACTGAAGCTTTCTTT.

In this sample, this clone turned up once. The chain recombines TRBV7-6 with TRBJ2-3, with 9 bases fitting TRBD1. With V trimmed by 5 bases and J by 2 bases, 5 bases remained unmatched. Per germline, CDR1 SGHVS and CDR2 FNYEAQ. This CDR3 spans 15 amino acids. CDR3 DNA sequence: TGTGCCAGCAGCCCGGGACAGGGACTCACAGATACGCAGTATTTT. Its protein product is CASSPGQGLTDTQYF. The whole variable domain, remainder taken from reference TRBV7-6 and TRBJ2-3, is GAGVSQSPRYKVTKRGQDVALRCDPISGHVSLYWYRQALGQGPEFLTYFNYEAQQDKSGLPNDRFSAERPEGSISTLTIQRTEQRDSAMYRCASSPGQGLTDTQYFGPGTRLTVL.

The DNA for the CDR3 is TGTGCCAGCAGCTTAGCAGGGTACAGAGGGCCGAACACTGAAGCTTTCTTT. Its protein is CASSLAGYRGPNTEAFF. The chain employs TRBV7-9 and TRBJ1-1; D is unclear. The CDR3 sequence is 17 residues long. The germline gives CDR1 SEHNR, CDR2 FQNEAQ (reference sequence). Between the trimmed V and J ends, which lost 0 bases and 1 base, there was a span of 15 bases.

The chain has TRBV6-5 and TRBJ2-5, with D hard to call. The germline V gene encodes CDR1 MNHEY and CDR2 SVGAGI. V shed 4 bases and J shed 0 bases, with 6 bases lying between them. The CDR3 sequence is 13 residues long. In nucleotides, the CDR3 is TGTGCCAGCAGTTCACTGTACCAAGAGACCCAGTACTTC. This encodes CASSSLYQETQYF.

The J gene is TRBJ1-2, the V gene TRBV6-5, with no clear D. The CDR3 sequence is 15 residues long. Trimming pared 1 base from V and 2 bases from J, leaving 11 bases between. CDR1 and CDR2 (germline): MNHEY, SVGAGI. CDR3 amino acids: CASSYYPENNYGYTF. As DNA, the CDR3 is TGTGCCAGCAGTTACTACCCAGAGAACAACTATGGCTACACCTTC.

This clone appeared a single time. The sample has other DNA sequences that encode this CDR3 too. CDR3 coding DNA: TGTGCCAGCAGTTTTAGAAATCAGCCCCAGCATTTT. Protein: CASSFRNQPQHF. This sequence joins TRBV27 and TRBJ1-5; D is undetermined. The length of the CDR3 is 12 residues. CDR1 is MNHEY, CDR2 SMNVEV, per germline (reference sequence). The ends were cut back, 3 bases at V and 4 bases at J, with 4 bases in the middle.

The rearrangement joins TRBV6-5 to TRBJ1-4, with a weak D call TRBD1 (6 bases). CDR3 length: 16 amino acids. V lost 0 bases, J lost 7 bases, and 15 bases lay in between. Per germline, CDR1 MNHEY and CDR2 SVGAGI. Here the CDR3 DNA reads TGTGCCAGCAGTTACTCGTCCGGGGGCTTTCGTGAAAAACTGTTTTTT. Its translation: CASSYSSGGFREKLFF.

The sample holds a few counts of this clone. The CDR3 here is CASSYGAGEFTEAFF. CDR3 nucleotides: TGTGCCAGCAGTTACGGGGCAGGGGAATTCACTGAAGCTTTCTTT. The J gene is TRBJ1-1, the V gene TRBV6-5; perhaps TRBD1 as D (6 bases). The V and J ends lost 2 bases and 4 bases respectively, with 14 bases between them. Germline V gives CDR1 MNHEY, CDR2 SVGAGI. This CDR3 is built from 15 residues.

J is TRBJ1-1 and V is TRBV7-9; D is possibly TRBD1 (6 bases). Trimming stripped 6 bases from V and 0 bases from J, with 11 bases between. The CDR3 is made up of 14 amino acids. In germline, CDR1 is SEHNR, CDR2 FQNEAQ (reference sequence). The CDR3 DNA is TGTGCCAGCAGTTCAGGGGAGATGAACACTGAAGCTTTCTTT. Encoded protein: CASSSGEMNTEAFF.

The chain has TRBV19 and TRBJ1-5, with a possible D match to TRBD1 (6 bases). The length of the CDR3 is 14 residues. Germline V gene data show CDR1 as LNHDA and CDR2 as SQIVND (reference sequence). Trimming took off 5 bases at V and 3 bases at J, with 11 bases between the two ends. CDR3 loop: CASSFGTLNQPQHF. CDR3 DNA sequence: TGTGCCAGTAGTTTTGGGACACTCAATCAGCCCCAGCATTTT.

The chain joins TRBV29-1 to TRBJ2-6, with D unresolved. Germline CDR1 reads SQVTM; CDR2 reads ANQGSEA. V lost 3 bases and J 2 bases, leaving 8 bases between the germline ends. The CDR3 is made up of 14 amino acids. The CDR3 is CSVDYPAGANVLTF. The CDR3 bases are TGCAGCGTTGATTATCCAGCTGGGGCCAACGTCCTGACTTTC.

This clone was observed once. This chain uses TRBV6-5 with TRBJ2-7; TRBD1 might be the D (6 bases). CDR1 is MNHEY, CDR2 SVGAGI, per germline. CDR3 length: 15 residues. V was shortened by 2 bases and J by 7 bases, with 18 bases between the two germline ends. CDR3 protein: CASSYVGRRGGEQYF. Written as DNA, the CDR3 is TGTGCCAGCAGTTACGTCGGTCGTCGAGGGGGAGAGCAGTACTTC.

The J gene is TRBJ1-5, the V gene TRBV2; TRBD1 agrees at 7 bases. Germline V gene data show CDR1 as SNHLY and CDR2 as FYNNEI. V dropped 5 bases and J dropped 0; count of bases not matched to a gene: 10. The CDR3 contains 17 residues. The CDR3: CASSLGGWGDSNQPQHF. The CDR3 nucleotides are TGTGCCAGCAGTCTAGGGGGCTGGGGGGATAGCAATCAGCCCCAGCATTTT.

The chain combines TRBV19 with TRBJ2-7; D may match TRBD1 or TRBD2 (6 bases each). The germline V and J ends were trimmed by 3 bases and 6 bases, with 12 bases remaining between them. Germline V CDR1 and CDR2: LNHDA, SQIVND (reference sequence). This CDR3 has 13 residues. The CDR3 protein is CASSILEGGEQYF. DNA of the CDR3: TGTGCCAGTAGTATTCTCGAGGGGGGCGAGCAGTACTTC. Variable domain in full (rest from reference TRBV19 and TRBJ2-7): DGGITQSPKYLFRKEGQNVTLSCEQNLNHDAMYWYRQDPGQGLRLIYYSQIVNDFQKGDIAEGYSVSREKKESFPLTVTSAQKNPTAFYLCASSILEGGEQYFGPGTRLTVT.

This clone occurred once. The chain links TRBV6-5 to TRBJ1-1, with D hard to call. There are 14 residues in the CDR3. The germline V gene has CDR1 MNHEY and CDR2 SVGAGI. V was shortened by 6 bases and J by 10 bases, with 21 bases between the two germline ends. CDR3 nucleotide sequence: TGTGCCAGCAGCACCCTGGGCGGAGGAGTGGGAGCTTTCTTT. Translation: CASSTLGGGVGAFF.

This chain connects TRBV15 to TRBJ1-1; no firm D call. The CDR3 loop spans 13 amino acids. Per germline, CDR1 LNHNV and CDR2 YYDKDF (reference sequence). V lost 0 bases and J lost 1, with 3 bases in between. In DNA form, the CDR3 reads TGTGCCACCAGCAGAGACGGGAACACTGAAGCTTTCTTT. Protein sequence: CATSRDGNTEAFF.